A selection of T cell receptor beta chains follows, all from one sample in a study of blood T cells in healthy people across ages. In TCRdb, the 5' RACE reads were re-called with MiXCR into one record per CDR3 protein. This table has about 730,000 distinct CDR3 sequences, roughly 44% appearing once. The sample comprised blood. These receptors all stem from a woman aged 55-69 years in good health. Each CDR3 is given without its conserved first and last residue. D genes are given only for firm matches. Clone size is shown for a subset of rows, as once, few, many or a class of expanded clone.

clone_size j_call d_call cdr3_length v_call cdr3_aa
few TRBJ2-5 TRBD2 14 TRBV7-2 ASSLGSGSKGETQY
few TRBJ2-1 TRBD2 14 TRBV4-2 ASSQETSGDYNEQF
few TRBJ1-6 TRBD1 12 TRBV29-1 SVQEQGANSPLH
- TRBJ2-3 - 13 TRBV11-1 ASSFVRGPADTQY
- - - 13 TRBV6-2/TRBV6-3 ASSYGDHSYNEQY
- TRBJ1-2 - 10 TRBV21-1 ASSKVRDGYT
few TRBJ2-6 TRBD1 16 TRBV20-1 SARDGGTGGSGANVLT
few TRBJ2-3 - 17 TRBV6-1 ASSSSTGGLSGGTDTQY
- TRBJ2-5 - 12 TRBV28 ASSVAGPVETQY
- TRBJ1-2 - 11 TRBV2 ASRGGANYGYT
- TRBJ2-3 - 11 TRBV29-1 SVTGRMTDTQY
- TRBJ2-3 TRBD1 13 TRBV28 ASSLPGGSTDTQY
once TRBJ2-3 TRBD2 14 TRBV6-2/TRBV6-3 ASSYSREGQADTQY
many TRBJ2-7 TRBD1 13 TRBV12-3/TRBV12-4 ASSSPGTGPYEQY
few TRBJ1-4 - 11 TRBV2 ASSGDHNEKLF
- TRBJ2-1 - 10 TRBV24-1 ATSRGQNEQF
few TRBJ2-3 TRBD2 14 TRBV2 ASSARPAGVADTQY
- TRBJ2-3 TRBD2 15 TRBV4-1 ASSQDFLAGITDTQY
few TRBJ2-7 - 11 TRBV3-1 ASGLRGQYEQY
- - TRBD2 13 TRBV12-5 ASLTSGGAAETQY
- TRBJ2-1 TRBD2 12 TRBV20-1 SARLAGPYNKQF
many TRBJ1-2 TRBD1 12 TRBV6-5 ASSPSGQTYGYT
many TRBJ2-7 TRBD2 14 TRBV10-3 AISDYTGTSSYEQY
- TRBJ2-3 - 14 TRBV7-2 ASSPRVWGGTDTQY
few TRBJ2-7 TRBD1 11 TRBV20-1 SAGRDRYPLQY
few TRBJ2-1 - 12 TRBV7-2 ASSLILGYNEQF
few TRBJ1-5 - 10 TRBV21-1 ARTSGHQPQH
few TRBJ2-5 - 10 TRBV20-1 SATTSQETQY
few TRBJ2-3 - 12 TRBV20-1 SARRQLATDTQY
many TRBJ2-1 - 11 TRBV5-1 ASSLGPANEQF
many TRBJ2-7 TRBD2 13 TRBV20-1 SARDSGLATYEQY
- TRBJ1-1 - 13 TRBV27 ASSLFGQLNTEAF
once TRBJ2-4 TRBD2 14 TRBV2 ASSGLAGIGKNIQY
- TRBJ1-2 TRBD1 10 TRBV29-1 SAGQSSGGYT
once TRBJ2-3 - 16 TRBV21-1 ASSKVWTDGVCTDTQY
few TRBJ1-2 - 11 TRBV3-1 ASSPQLGNGYT
few TRBJ2-3 - 12 TRBV6-6 ASSTTRGADTQY
few TRBJ2-1 TRBD2 13 TRBV7-3 ASSLIGDYSNEQF
few TRBJ2-3 - 13 TRBV24-1 ATSDRLGVVDTQY
few TRBJ2-1 TRBD1 11 TRBV27 ASSFGTANEQF
many TRBJ1-2 TRBD1 11 TRBV29-1 SVAGGSDYGYT
- TRBJ2-2 TRBD1 13 TRBV28 ASSLQDRETGELF
- TRBJ2-3 TRBD2 12 TRBV7-9 ASSQGTSQDTQY
many TRBJ2-7 - 12 TRBV6-5 ASSYGQGLYEQY
- TRBJ2-1 TRBD2 14 TRBV7-9 ASSLIEAGDYNEPF
once TRBJ1-2 - 10 TRBV7-9 ASSSYRAGYT